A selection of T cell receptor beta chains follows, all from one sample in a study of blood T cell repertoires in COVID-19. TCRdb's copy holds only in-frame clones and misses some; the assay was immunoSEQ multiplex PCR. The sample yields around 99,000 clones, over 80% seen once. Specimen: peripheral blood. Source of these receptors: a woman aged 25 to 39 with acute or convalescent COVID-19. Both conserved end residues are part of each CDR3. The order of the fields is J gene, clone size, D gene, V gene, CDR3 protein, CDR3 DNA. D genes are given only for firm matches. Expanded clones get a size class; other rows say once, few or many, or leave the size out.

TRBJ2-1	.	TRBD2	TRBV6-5	CASSYFWTSGTEQFF	TGTGCCAGCAGTTACTTTTGGACTAGCGGGACCGAGCAGTTCTTC
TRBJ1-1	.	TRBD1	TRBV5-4	CASTLGQENTEAFF	TGTGCCAGCACCCTAGGACAGGAGAACACTGAAGCTTTCTTT
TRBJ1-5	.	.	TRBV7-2	CASSSGQSNQPQHF	TGTGCCAGCAGCTCCGGACAGAGCAATCAGCCCCAGCATTTT
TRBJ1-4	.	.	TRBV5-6	CASSLTTGMTNEKLFF	TGTGCCAGCAGCTTGACCACAGGGATGACTAATGAAAAACTGTTTTTT
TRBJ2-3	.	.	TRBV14	CASSFGAGTQYF	TGTGCCAGCAGCTTCGGAGCGGGTACGCAGTATTTT
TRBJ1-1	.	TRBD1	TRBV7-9	CASSWDSVENTEAFF	TGTGCCAGCAGCTGGGACAGCGTGGAGAACACTGAAGCTTTCTTT
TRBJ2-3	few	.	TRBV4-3	CASSQDSSDSDTQYF	TGCGCCAGCAGCCAAGACTCTAGCGATTCAGATACGCAGTATTTT
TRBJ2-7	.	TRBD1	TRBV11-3	CASSRGTGTPYEQYF	TGTGCCAGCAGCCGCGGGACAGGGACCCCCTACGAGCAGTACTTC
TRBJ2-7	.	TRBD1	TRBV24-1	CATSVRQGNSYEQYF	TGTGCCACCAGTGTCCGACAGGGGAACTCCTACGAGCAGTACTTC
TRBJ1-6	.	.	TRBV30	CAWSVDSPLHF	TGTGCCTGGAGTGTCGATTCACCCCTCCACTTT